This passage covers 7 T cell receptor beta chains from one sample sequenced in a study of blood T cell repertoires in COVID-19. Repertoires were generated with immunoSEQ multiplex PCR, while TCRdb's copy carries only in-frame clones and drops some. The sample yields 150,000 or so clones, around 81% seen once. The sequencing sample was made of peripheral blood. The origin of the receptors is a man between 65 and 85 years old who had recovered from COVID-19.

This chain connects TRBV5-4 to TRBJ2-5; a possible D gene is TRBD2 (6 bases). This CDR3 comprises 14 residues. CDR1 SGHNT and CDR2 YYREEE come from the germline V gene (reference sequence). V lost 9 bases and J lost 1, with 16 bases in between. The CDR3 is CATGGFGPQETQYF. The CDR3 DNA follows: TGTGCCACTGGAGGGTTCGGACCCCAAGAGACCCAGTACTTC.

V is TRBV6-6 and J is TRBJ1-2, with D tentatively TRBD1 (5 bases). Trimming pared 7 bases from V and 2 bases from J, leaving 14 bases between. Looked up from germline, CDR1 is MNHNY and CDR2 is SVGAGI (reference sequence). This CDR3 comprises 14 residues. CDR3 amino acids: CASTSGGGNYGYTF. CDR3 sequence (DNA): TGTGCCAGCACCTCTGGGGGAGGGAACTATGGCTACACCTTC.

This chain links TRBV5-8 with TRBJ1-6; D not resolved. CDR1 is SGHTS and CDR2 is YDEGEE in the germline V gene. CDR3 length: 13 amino acids. V lost 1 base to trimming and J lost 4 bases, with 3 bases between them. The CDR3 DNA reads as TGTGCCAGCAGCTTGACTTATAATTCACCCCTCCACTTT. This sequence encodes CASSLTYNSPLHF.

V gene TRBV2 combines with J gene TRBJ2-1, with D maybe TRBD2 (6 bases). This CDR3 is 14 amino acids long. Germline-derived CDR1 and CDR2 are SNHLY and FYNNEI. The ends were cut back, 6 bases at V and 2 bases at J, with 11 bases in the middle. The CDR3 DNA sequence: TGTGCCAGCAGGGGCGGGGCCGCCTACAATGAGCAGTTCTTC. It codes for CASRGGAAYNEQFF.

This chain joins TRBV5-6 and TRBJ2-1; D gene uncertain. Germline V gene data show CDR1 as SGHDT and CDR2 as YYEEEE. Trimming pared 1 base from V and 0 bases from J, leaving 8 bases between. CDR3 length: 15 residues. CDR3 region: CASSLTPSSYNEQFF. As DNA, the CDR3 is TGTGCCAGCAGCTTGACCCCGAGCTCCTACAATGAGCAGTTCTTC.

The V gene is TRBV29-1, the J gene TRBJ2-3, with TRBD2 identical over 13 bases. The CDR3 spans 17 residues. The V segment lost 4 bases and the J segment 4 bases; nucleotides outside the gene matches: 11. Germline loops: CDR1 SQVTM, CDR2 ANQGSEA. The CDR3 bases are TGCAGCGTTGCTTTTACTAGCGGGAGGGGTTCGTCAGATACGCAGTATTTT. This translates into CSVAFTSGRGSSDTQYF.

The chain is built from TRBV7-9 and TRBJ2-1; 9 bases line up with TRBD1. The CDR3 sequence is 12 residues long. CDR1 and CDR2 from the germline V gene are SEHNR and FQNEAQ (reference sequence). Unmatched junction bases numbered 8, after V lost 6 bases and J lost 14 bases. In nucleotides, the CDR3 is TGTGCCAGCAGTATTCTGACAGGGGGAGAGTTCTTC. Encoded protein: CASSILTGGEFF.